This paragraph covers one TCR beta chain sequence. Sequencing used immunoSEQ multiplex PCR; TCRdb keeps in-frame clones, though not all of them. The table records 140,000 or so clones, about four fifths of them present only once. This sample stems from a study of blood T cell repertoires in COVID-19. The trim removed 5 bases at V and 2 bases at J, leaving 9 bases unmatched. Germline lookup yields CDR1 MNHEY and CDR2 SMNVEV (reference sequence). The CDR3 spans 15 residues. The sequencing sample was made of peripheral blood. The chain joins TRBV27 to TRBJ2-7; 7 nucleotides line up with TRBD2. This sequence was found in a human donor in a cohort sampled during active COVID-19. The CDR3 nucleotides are TGTGCCAGCAGTCCGGGACTAACCGATACCTACGAGCAGTACTTC. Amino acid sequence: CASSPGLTDTYEQYF.